Included here is one T cell receptor (beta chain) sequence, with context. TCRdb used MiXCR to reprocess the 5' RACE reads, holding one entry per CDR3 protein. Of 110,000 or so distinct CDR3 sequences in the sample, roughly 3.2% are singletons; the top ten hold about 1.2%. The data stem from a study of neurological immune-mediated disorders. CDR1 is SGHRS and CDR2 is YFSETQ in the germline V gene. The length of the CDR3 is 15 residues. V dropped 4 bases and J dropped 5; count of bases not matched to a gene: 5. The sequence was obtained from a woman younger than 45 with multiple sclerosis. Input material: PBMCs. The chain combines TRBV5-1 with TRBJ2-2; 10 bases are shared with TRBD1. CDR3 residues: CASSTRQGATGELFF. The CDR3 DNA is TGCGCCAGCAGCACCCGACAGGGGGCAACCGGGGAGCTGTTTTTT.